This T cell receptor (beta chain) stems from a study of blood T cell repertoires in COVID-19. In the study overall: PBMCs, B-cell-depleted T cells, or T cells provided the cDNA or gDNA that made up the material.

Some clones are missing from TCRdb's copy, which holds only in-frame ones; the method was immunoSEQ multiplex PCR. Found here are roughly 400,000 clones, around nine tenths of them singletons; the top ten hold roughly a tenth. This CDR3 comprises 14 residues. V was pared by 2 bases and J by 7 bases, with 9 bases between. Germline V gene sequence: CDR1 LNHDA, CDR2 SQIVND (reference sequence). The receptor was derived from a woman aged 45 to 65 who had recovered from COVID-19. The sample was PBMCs or T cells enriched from blood (not recorded which). The chain combines TRBV19 with TRBJ1-6; TRBD1 is a possible D gene (6 bases). The CDR3 loop is CASSIQGGNSPLHF. CDR3 coding DNA: TGTGCCAGTAGTATACAAGGGGGAAATTCACCCCTCCACTTT.